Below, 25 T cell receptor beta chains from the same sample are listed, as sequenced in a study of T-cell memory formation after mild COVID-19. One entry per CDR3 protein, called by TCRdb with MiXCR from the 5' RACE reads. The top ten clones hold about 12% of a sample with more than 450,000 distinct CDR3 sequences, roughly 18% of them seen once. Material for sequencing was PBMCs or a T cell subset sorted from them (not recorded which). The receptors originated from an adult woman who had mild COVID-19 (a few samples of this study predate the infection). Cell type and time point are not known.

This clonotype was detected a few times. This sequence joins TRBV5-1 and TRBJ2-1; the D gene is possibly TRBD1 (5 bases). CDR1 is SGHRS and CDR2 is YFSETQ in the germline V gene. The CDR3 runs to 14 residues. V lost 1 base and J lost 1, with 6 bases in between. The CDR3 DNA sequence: TGCGCCAGCAGCTTGCAGGGATCCTACAATGAGCAGTTCTTC. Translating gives CASSLQGSYNEQFF.

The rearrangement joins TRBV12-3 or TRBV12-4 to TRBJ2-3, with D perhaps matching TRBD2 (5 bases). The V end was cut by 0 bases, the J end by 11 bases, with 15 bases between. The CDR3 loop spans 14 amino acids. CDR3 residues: CASSLAGMAGLQYF. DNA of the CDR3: TGTGCCAGCAGTTTAGCCGGGATGGCAGGACTGCAGTATTTT.

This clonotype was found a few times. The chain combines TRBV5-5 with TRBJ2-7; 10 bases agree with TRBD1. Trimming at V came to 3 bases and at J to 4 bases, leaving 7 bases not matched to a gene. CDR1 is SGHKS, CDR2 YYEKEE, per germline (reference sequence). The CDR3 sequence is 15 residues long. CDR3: CASSSTGGSEYEQYF. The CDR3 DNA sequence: TGTGCCAGCAGCTCGACAGGGGGCTCAGAATACGAGCAGTACTTC.

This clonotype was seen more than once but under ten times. CDR3 DNA: TGTGCCAGCAGATACCAGGGCAGGGGTTCCTACAATGAGCAGTTCTTC. Its translation is CASRYQGRGSYNEQFF. This chain connects TRBV25-1 to TRBJ2-1, with TRBD1 as a possible D gene (6 bases). V was trimmed by 6 bases and J by 1 base, leaving 16 bases between them. The V gene's germline CDR1 is MGHDK and CDR2 SYGVNS. CDR3 length equals 16 residues.

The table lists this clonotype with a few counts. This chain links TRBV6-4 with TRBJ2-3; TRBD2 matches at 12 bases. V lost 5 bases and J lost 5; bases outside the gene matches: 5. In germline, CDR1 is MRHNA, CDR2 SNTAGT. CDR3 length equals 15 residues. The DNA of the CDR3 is TGTGCCAGCAGTCCGACTAGCGGGGGACAAGATACGCAGTATTTT. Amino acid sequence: CASSPTSGGQDTQYF.

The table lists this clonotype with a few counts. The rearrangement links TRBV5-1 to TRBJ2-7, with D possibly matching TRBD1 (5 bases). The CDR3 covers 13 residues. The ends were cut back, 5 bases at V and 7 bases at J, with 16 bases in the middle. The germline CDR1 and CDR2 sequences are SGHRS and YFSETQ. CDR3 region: CASRFRVTEEQYF. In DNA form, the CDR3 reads TGCGCCAGCAGATTCAGGGTCACGGAGGAGCAGTACTTC.

The CDR3 sequence: CASSLVASGQETQYF. CDR3 sequence (DNA): TGTGCCAGCAGCTTAGTTGCCAGCGGACAAGAGACCCAGTACTTC. The chain has TRBV7-8 and TRBJ2-5; a possible D gene is TRBD2 (5 bases). The CDR3 sequence is 15 residues long. Looked up from germline, CDR1 is SGHVS and CDR2 is FQNEAQ. Trimming stripped 1 base from V and 2 bases from J, with 11 bases between.

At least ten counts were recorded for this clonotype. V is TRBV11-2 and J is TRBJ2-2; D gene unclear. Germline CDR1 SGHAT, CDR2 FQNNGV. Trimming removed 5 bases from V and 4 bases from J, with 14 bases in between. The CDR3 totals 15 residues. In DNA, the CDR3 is TGTGCCAGCAGCCCTATCGCCCAGACCACCGGGGAGCTGTTTTTT. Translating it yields CASSPIAQTTGELFF.

The CDR3 loop reads CSVETGQGTSYEQYF. For the CDR3, the DNA is TGCAGCGTTGAGACAGGACAGGGGACCTCCTACGAGCAGTACTTC. This sequence joins TRBV29-1 and TRBJ2-7, with 9 bases lining up with TRBD1. Losses at the gene ends were 3 bases for V and 0 bases for J; bases not matched to a gene: 6. The CDR3 totals 15 residues. The V gene's germline CDR1 is SQVTM and CDR2 ANQGSEA.

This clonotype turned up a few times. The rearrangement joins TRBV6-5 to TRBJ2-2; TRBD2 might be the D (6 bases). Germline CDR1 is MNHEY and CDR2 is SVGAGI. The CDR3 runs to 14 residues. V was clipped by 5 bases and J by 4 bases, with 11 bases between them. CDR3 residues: CASSPGGVTGELFF. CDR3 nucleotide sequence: TGTGCCAGCAGTCCTGGAGGGGTCACCGGGGAGCTGTTTTTT.

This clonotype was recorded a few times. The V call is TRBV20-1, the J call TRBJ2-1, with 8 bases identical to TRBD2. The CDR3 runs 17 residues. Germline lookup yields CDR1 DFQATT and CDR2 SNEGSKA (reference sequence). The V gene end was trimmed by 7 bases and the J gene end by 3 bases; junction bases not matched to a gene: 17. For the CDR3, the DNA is TGCAGTGTCGCCCGTGAGGGACTAGATAACATCTACAATGAGCAGTTCTTC. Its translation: CSVAREGLDNIYNEQFF.

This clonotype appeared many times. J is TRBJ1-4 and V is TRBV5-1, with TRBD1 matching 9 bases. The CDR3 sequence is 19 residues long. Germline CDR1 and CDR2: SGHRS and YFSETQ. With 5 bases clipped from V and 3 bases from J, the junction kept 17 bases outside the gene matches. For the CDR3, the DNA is TGCGCCAGCAGTTTGATACCCCGGGGCACAGGGGGCTCTAATGAAAAACTGTTTTTT. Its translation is CASSLIPRGTGGSNEKLFF. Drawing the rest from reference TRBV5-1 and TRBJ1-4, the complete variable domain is KAGVTQTPRYLIKTRGQQVTLSCSPISGHRSVSWYQQTPGQGLQFLFEYFSETQRNKGNFPGRFSGRQFSNSRSEMNVSTLELGDSALYLCASSLIPRGTGGSNEKLFFGSGTQLSVL.

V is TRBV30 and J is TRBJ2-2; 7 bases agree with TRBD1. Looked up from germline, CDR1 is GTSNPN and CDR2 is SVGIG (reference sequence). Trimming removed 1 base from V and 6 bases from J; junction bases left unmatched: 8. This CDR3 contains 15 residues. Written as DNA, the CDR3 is TGTGCCTGGAGTGGACAGGGTGTTTGGTCCGGGGAGCTGTTTTTT. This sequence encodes CAWSGQGVWSGELFF. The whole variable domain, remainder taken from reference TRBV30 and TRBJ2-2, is SQTIHQWPATLVQPVGSPLSLECTVEGTSNPNLYWYRQAAGRGLQLLFYSVGIGQISSEVPQNLSASRPQDRQFILSSKKLLLSDSGFYLCAWSGQGVWSGELFFGEGSRLTVL.

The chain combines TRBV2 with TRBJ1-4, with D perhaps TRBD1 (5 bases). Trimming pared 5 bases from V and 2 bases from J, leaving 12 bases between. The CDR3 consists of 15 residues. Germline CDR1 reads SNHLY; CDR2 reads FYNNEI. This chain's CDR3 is CASSRGLATNEKLFF. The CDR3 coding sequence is TGTGCCAGCAGTAGGGGCTTGGCGACTAATGAAAAACTGTTTTTT.

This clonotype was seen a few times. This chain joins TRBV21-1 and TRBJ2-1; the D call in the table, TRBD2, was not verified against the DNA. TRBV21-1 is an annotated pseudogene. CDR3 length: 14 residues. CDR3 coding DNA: TGTGCCAGCGCCCCTAGCGGACCTGACAATGAGCAGTTCTTC. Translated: CASAPSGPDNEQFF.

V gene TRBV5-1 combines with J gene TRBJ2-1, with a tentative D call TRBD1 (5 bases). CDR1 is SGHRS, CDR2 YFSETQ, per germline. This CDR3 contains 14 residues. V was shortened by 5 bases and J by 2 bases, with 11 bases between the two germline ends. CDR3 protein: CASRPTGPYNEQFF. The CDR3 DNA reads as TGCGCCAGCAGACCCACAGGCCCCTACAATGAGCAGTTCTTC.

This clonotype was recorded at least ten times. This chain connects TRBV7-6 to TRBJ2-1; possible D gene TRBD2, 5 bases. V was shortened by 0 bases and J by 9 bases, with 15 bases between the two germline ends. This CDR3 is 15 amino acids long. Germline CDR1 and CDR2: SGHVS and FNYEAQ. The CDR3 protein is CASSLAEPAGGEQFF. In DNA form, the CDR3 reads TGTGCCAGCAGCTTAGCGGAGCCGGCGGGTGGTGAGCAGTTCTTC.

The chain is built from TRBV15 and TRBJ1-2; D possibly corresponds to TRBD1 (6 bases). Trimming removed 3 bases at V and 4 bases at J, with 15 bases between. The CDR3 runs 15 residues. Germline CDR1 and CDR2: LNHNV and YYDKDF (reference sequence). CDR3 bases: TGTGCCACCAGCAGTGGGCCCCGGGACATCTATGGCTACACCTTC. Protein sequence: CATSSGPRDIYGYTF.

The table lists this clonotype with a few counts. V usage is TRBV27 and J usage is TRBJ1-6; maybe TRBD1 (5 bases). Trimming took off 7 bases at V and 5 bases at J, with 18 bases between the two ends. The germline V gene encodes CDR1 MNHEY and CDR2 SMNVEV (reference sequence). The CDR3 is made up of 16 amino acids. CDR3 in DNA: TGTGCCAGCAACCAAGACAGCGTCGCCAATAATTCACCCCTCCACTTT. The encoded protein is CASNQDSVANNSPLHF.

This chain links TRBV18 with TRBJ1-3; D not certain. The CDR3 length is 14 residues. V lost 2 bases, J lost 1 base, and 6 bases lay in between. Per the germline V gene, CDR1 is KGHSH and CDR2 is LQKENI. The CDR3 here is CASSPYRSGNTIYF. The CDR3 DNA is TGTGCCAGCTCACCATACAGATCTGGAAACACCATATATTTT.

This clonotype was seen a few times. The CDR3 DNA reads TGTGCCACCAGTGATTTCCGGGACAGCTATGGCTACACCTTC. Its translation: CATSDFRDSYGYTF. This rearrangement joins TRBV24-1 to TRBJ1-2; 7 bases match TRBD1. CDR1 is KGHDR, CDR2 SFDVKD, per germline. The J segment lost 4 bases and the V segment lost 1 base, leaving 2 bases of the junction unmatched. The CDR3 loop spans 14 amino acids.

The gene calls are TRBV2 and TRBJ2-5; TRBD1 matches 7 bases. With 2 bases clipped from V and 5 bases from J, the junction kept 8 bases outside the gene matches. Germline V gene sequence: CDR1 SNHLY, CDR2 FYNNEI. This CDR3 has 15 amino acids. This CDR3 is CASSESSTGLETQYF. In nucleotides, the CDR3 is TGTGCCAGCAGTGAATCGTCGACAGGGCTGGAGACCCAGTACTTC.

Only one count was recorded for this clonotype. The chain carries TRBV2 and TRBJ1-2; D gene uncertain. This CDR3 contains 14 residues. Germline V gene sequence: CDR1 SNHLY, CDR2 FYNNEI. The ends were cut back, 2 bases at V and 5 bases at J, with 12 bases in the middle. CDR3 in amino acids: CASSEWATSYGYTF. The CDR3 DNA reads TGTGCCAGCAGTGAATGGGCCACGTCGTATGGCTACACCTTC.

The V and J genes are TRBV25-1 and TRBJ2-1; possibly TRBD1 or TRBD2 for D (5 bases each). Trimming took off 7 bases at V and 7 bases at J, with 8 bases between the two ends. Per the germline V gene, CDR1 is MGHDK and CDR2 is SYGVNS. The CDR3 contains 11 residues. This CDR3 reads CASIWGNEQFF. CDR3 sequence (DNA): TGTGCCAGCATCTGGGGGAATGAGCAGTTCTTC.

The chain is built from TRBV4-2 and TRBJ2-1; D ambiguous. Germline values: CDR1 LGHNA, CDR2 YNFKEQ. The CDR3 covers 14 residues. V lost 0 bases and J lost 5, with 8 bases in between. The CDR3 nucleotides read TGTGCCAGCAGCCAAGATCCCAGCAACAATGAGCAGTTCTTC. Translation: CASSQDPSNNEQFF.